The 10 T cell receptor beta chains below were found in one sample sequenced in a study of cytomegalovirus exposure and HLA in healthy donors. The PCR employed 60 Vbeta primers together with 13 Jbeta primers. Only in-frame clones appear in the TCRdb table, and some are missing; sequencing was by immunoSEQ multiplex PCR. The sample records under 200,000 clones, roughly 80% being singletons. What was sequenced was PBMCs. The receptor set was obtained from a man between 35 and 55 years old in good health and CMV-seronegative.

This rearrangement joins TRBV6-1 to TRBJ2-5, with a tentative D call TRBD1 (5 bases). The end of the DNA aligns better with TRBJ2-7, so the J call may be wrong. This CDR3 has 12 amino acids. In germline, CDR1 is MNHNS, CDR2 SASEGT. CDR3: CASSPGLGEQYF. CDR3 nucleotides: TGTGCCAGCAGTCCAGGGCTCGGCGAGCAGTACTTC.

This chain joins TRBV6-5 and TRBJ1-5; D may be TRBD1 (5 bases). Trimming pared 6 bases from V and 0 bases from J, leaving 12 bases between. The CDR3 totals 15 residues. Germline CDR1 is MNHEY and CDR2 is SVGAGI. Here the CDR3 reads CASSKDRNSNQPQHF. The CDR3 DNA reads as TGTGCCAGCAGCAAAGACAGAAATAGCAATCAGCCCCAGCATTTT.

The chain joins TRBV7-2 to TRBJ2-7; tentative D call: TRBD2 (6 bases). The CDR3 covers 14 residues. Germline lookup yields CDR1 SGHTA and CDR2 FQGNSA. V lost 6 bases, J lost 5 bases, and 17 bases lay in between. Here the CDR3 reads CASSPGTYRHEQYF. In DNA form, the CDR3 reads TGTGCCAGCAGTCCCGGGACTTACCGGCACGAGCAGTACTTC.

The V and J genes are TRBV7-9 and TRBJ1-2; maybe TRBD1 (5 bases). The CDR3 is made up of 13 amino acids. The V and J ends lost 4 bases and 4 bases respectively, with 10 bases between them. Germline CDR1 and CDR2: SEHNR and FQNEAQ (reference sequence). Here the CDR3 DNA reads TGTGCCAGCAGCTCGACAGTTACCTATGGCTACACCTTC. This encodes CASSSTVTYGYTF.

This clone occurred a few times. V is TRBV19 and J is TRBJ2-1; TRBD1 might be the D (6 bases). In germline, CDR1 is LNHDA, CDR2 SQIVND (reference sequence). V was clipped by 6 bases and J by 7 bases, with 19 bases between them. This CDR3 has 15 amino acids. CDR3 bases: TGTGCCAGTAGCCCAGACAGGTCCTTTATAAATGAGCAGTTCTTC. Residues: CASSPDRSFINEQFF.

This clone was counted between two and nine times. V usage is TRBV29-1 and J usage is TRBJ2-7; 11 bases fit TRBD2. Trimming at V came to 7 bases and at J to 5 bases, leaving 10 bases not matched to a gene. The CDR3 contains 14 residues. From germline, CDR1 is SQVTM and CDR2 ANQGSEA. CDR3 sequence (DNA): TGCAGCGCTTCGTTAGCGGGGGGGCCCCACGAGCAGTACTTC. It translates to CSASLAGGPHEQYF.

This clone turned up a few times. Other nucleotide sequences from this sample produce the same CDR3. CDR3 residues: CASSLAGGYEQYF. The CDR3 DNA is TGTGCCAGCAGCTTAGCCGGAGGCTACGAGCAGTACTTC. This chain uses TRBV7-9 with TRBJ2-7, with TRBD2 as a possible D gene (5 bases). The germline gives CDR1 SEHNR, CDR2 FQNEAQ (reference sequence). The CDR3 runs to 13 residues. The V gene lost 0 bases and the J gene lost 3 bases, with 6 bases spanning the gap.

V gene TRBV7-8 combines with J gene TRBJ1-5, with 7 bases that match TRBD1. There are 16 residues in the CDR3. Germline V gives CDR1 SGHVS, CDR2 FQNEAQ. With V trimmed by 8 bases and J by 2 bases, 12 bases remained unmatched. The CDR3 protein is CASGGLGDRGNQPQHF. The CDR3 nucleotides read TGTGCCAGCGGAGGTCTTGGGGACAGAGGCAATCAGCCCCAGCATTTT. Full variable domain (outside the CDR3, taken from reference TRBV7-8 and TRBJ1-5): GAGVSQSPRYKVAKRGQDVALRCDPISGHVSLFWYQQALGQGPEFLTYFQNEAQLDKSGLPSDRFFAERPEGSVSTLKIQRTQQEDSAVYLCASGGLGDRGNQPQHFGDGTRLSIL.

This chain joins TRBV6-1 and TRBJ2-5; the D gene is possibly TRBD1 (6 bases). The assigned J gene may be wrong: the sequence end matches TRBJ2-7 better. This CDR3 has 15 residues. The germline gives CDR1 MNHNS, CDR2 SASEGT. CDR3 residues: CASSPGTPSSYEQYF. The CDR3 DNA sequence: TGTGCCAGCAGCCCCGGGACACCGAGCTCCTACGAGCAGTACTTC.

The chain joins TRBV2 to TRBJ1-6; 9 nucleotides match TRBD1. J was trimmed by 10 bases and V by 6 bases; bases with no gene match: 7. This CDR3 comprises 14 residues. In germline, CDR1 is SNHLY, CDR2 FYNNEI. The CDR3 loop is CASRTGTGNSPLHF. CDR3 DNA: TGTGCCAGCAGAACCGGGACAGGGAACTCACCCCTCCACTTT.